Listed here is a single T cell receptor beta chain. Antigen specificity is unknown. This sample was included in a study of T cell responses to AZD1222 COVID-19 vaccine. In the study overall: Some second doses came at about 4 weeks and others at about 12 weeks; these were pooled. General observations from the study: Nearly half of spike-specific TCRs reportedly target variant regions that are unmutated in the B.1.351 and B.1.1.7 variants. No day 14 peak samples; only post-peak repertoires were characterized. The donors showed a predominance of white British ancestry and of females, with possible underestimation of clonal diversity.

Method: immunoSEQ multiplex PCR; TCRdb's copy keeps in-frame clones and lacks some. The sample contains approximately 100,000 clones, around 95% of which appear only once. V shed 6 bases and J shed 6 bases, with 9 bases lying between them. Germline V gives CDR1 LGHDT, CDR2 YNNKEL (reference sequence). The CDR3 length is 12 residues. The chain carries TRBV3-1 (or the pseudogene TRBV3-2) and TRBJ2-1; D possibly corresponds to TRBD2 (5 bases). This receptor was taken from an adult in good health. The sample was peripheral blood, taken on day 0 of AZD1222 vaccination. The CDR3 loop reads CASRGGGNEQFF. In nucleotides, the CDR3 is TGTGCCAGCAGGGGCGGAGGCAATGAGCAGTTCTTC.